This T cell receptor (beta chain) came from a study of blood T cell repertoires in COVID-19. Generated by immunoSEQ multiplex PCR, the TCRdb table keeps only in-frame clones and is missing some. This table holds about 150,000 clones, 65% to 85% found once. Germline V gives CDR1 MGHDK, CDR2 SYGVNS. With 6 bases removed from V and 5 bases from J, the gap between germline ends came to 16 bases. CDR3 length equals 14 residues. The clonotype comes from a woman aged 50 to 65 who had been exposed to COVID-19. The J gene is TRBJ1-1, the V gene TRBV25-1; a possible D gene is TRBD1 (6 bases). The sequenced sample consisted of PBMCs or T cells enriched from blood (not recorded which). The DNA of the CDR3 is TGTGCCAGCAGAGATGTGGCACAGGGAACTGAAGCTTTCTTT. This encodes CASRDVAQGTEAFF.